Below, 28 T cell receptor beta chains from the same sample are listed, as sequenced in a study of blood T cell repertoires in COVID-19. Generated by immunoSEQ multiplex PCR, the TCRdb table keeps only in-frame clones and is missing some. The data contain 78,000 or so clones, around four fifths of them singletons. Material: peripheral blood. Receptor source: a human donor in a cohort sampled during active COVID-19.

The V call is TRBV19, the J call TRBJ1-5, with D possibly TRBD1 on 5 matching bases. CDR1 LNHDA and CDR2 SQIVND come from the germline V gene (reference sequence). This CDR3 region has 13 residues. V was shortened by 7 bases and J by 7 bases, with 14 bases between the two germline ends. The CDR3 reads CASNSVKGQPQHF. In DNA form, the CDR3 reads TGTGCCAGTAATTCGGTGAAGGGGCAGCCCCAGCATTTT.

V and J are TRBV24-1 and TRBJ2-3; TRBD2 matches 11 bases. The CDR3 has 16 residues. CDR1 and CDR2 from the germline V gene are KGHDR and SFDVKD. V was pared by 3 bases and J by 5 bases, with 6 bases of the junction left unmatched. The CDR3 DNA is TGTGCCACCAGTGATCGACTAGCGGGGCCCCAAGATACGCAGTATTTT. This encodes CATSDRLAGPQDTQYF.

The chain uses TRBV6-5 and TRBJ2-7; D perhaps matches TRBD1 (5 bases). The ends were cut back, 0 bases at V and 3 bases at J, with 15 bases in the middle. This CDR3 is built from 16 residues. Germline CDR1 reads MNHEY; CDR2 reads SVGAGI. The chain's CDR3 is CASSYSPGGARYEQYF. DNA of the CDR3: TGTGCCAGCAGTTACTCACCGGGTGGGGCCCGCTACGAGCAGTACTTC.

V usage is TRBV5-1 and J usage is TRBJ2-2; the D gene is possibly TRBD1 (6 bases). The CDR3 totals 15 residues. CDR1 is SGHRS and CDR2 is YFSETQ in the germline V gene. Trimming cost V 0 bases and J 5 bases, with 11 bases left between them. The CDR3 sequence: CASSLAQGRTGELFF. DNA for the CDR3: TGCGCCAGCAGCTTGGCCCAGGGGCGGACCGGGGAGCTGTTTTTT.

The chain joins TRBV11-3 to TRBJ2-1; TRBD2 aligns across 15 bases. J gave up 7 bases and V 5 bases, and 9 bases lay outside the gene matches. The CDR3 extends over 17 amino acids. The germline CDR1 and CDR2 sequences are SGHNT and YENEEA. CDR3 bases: TGTGCCAGCAGCCCTTGGACTAGCGGGAGGGCCGAGAATGAGCAGTTCTTC. As protein: CASSPWTSGRAENEQFF.

The V gene is TRBV6-1, the J gene TRBJ2-5, with TRBD2 matching 12 bases. The CDR3 length is 18 residues. Germline values: CDR1 MNHNS, CDR2 SASEGT. V lost 2 bases to trimming and J lost 4 bases; unmatched junction nucleotides: 11. CDR3 in DNA: TGTGCCAGCAGTGAACCCCCGACTAGCGGGGGTGTAGGAGAGACCCAGTACTTC. Its protein product is CASSEPPTSGGVGETQYF.

V and J are TRBV2 and TRBJ1-2; 7 bases are shared with TRBD1. The CDR3 spans 12 residues. V was clipped by 6 bases and J by 8 bases; unmatched bases: 6. Per germline, CDR1 SNHLY and CDR2 FYNNEI. The CDR3 protein is CASRDDREGYTF. The CDR3 coding sequence is TGTGCCAGCAGGGATGACAGGGAAGGCTACACCTTC.

The chain links TRBV12-2 to TRBJ1-2; TRBD1, as called in the table, went unchecked against the DNA. TRBV12-2 constitutes a pseudogene. CDR3 size: 14 residues. In nucleotides, the CDR3 is TGTGCAAGTCGCTTAGCGGGGACAAACTATGGCTACACCTTC. Its translation is CASRLAGTNYGYTF.

This clone showed up just once. The chain couples TRBV6-5 to TRBJ1-4; a possible D gene is TRBD1 (6 bases). The germline V gene encodes CDR1 MNHEY and CDR2 SVGAGI. The CDR3 sequence is 16 residues long. Trimming pared 2 bases from V and 0 bases from J, leaving 10 bases between. Here the CDR3 DNA reads TGTGCCAGCAGTTACCAACAGGGACCAACTAATGAAAAACTGTTTTTT. As protein: CASSYQQGPTNEKLFF.

The chain recombines TRBV6-5 with TRBJ1-3, with 10 bases identical to TRBD1. CDR3 length: 14 residues. Germline CDR1 and CDR2: MNHEY and SVGAGI. V dropped 6 bases and J dropped 4; count of bases not matched to a gene: 3. The CDR3 is CASRTTGGGNTIYF. DNA for the CDR3: TGTGCCAGCAGGACGACAGGGGGCGGAAACACCATATATTTT.

The chain links TRBV11-2 to TRBJ2-3; 9 nucleotides agree with TRBD1. V trimming: 5 bases; J trimming: 0 bases; junction bases outside the gene matches: 9. The germline CDR1 and CDR2 sequences are SGHAT and FQNNGV. The CDR3 runs 17 residues. Here the CDR3 reads CASSLRDRGVSTDTQYF. CDR3 bases: TGTGCCAGCAGCCTGAGAGACAGGGGGGTTAGCACAGATACGCAGTATTTT.

This clone showed up just a few times. The V and J genes are TRBV28 and TRBJ1-2; 8 bases align to TRBD1. V lost 8 bases, J lost 4 bases, and 6 bases stayed unmatched. The CDR3 is made up of 13 amino acids. CDR1 is MDHEN and CDR2 is SYDVKM in the germline V gene. CDR3 bases: TGTGCCAGCGGGACAGGAACGCTCTATGGCTACACCTTC. It is translated as CASGTGTLYGYTF.

This clone has ten or more counts. The chain combines TRBV10-1 with TRBJ1-2; the match to TRBD1 covers 7 bases. The ends lost 4 bases at V and 7 bases at J; junction bases unmatched: 9. The CDR3 loop spans 14 amino acids. The germline V gene encodes CDR1 WNHNN and CDR2 SYGVQD (reference sequence). In nucleotides, the CDR3 is TGCGCCAGCAGTGCCACCCGACAGGGCTCTGGCTACACCTTC. It encodes CASSATRQGSGYTF.

V usage is TRBV7-8 and J usage is TRBJ2-7, with D unresolved. The germline V and J ends were trimmed by 5 bases and 3 bases, with 11 bases remaining between them. CDR1 is SGHVS, CDR2 FQNEAQ, per germline. CDR3 size: 13 residues. The DNA for the CDR3 is TGTGCCAGCAGCCAAGGCAGGATCTACGAGCAGTACTTC. It encodes CASSQGRIYEQYF.

The V call is TRBV2, the J call TRBJ2-1, with 10 bases lining up with TRBD2. CDR3 length equals 15 residues. V lost 4 bases to trimming and J lost 3 bases; unmatched junction nucleotides: 3. CDR1 and CDR2 from the germline V gene are SNHLY and FYNNEI. CDR3 coding DNA: TGTGCCAGCAGTGTCGGACTAGCGGTCTACAATGAGCAGTTCTTC. Translated, it gives CASSVGLAVYNEQFF.

In its sample, this clone was seen a few times. The chain joins TRBV11-2 to TRBJ2-1; possibly TRBD2 for D (5 bases). The CDR3 length is 15 residues. V lost 0 bases to trimming and J lost 0 bases, with 6 bases between them. CDR1 and CDR2 from the germline V gene are SGHAT and FQNNGV. CDR3 sequence reads: CASSLEGSSYNEQFF. In nucleotides, the CDR3 is TGTGCCAGCAGCTTAGAAGGGAGCTCCTACAATGAGCAGTTCTTC.

The CDR3 reads CATSRDRRGSGNTIYF. In DNA, the CDR3 is TGTGCCACCAGCAGAGATCGACGAGGCTCTGGAAACACCATATATTTT. This chain connects TRBV15 to TRBJ1-3; D gene unclear. V was pared by 0 bases and J by 0 bases, with 9 bases between. Germline CDR1 and CDR2: LNHNV and YYDKDF (reference sequence). The CDR3 contains 16 residues. The variable domain in full, with the rest retrieved from reference TRBV15 and TRBJ1-3, is DAMVIQNPRYQVTQFGKPVTLSCSQTLNHNVMYWYQQKSSQAPKLLFHYYDKDFNNEADTPDNFQSRRPNTSFCFLDIRSPGLGDTAMYLCATSRDRRGSGNTIYFGEGSWLTVV.

J is TRBJ1-4 and V is TRBV28; 10 positions agree with TRBD1. The CDR3 runs 16 residues. CDR1 is MDHEN, CDR2 SYDVKM, per germline. Unmatched junction bases numbered 4, after V lost 4 bases and J lost 2 bases. The CDR3 DNA sequence: TGTGCCAGCAGTTGGGGACAGGGGACGACTAATGAAAAACTGTTTTTT. Its translation is CASSWGQGTTNEKLFF.

The chain carries TRBV4-1 and TRBJ1-2, with TRBD1 matching 9 bases. The CDR3 is 14 amino acids. V lost 4 bases, J lost 8 bases, and 8 bases stayed unmatched. Per the germline V gene, CDR1 is MGHRA and CDR2 is YSYEKL. The CDR3 coding sequence is TGCGCCAGCAGCCGGACAGGGGCTGAGGAGGGCTACACCTTC. As protein: CASSRTGAEEGYTF.

The chain is built from TRBV7-9 and TRBJ1-1; D is unclear. V lost 5 bases, J lost 4 bases, and 23 bases lay in between. CDR3 length: 17 amino acids. Germline V gene lookup returns CDR1 SEHNR and CDR2 FQNEAQ (reference sequence). CDR3 DNA sequence: TGTGCCAGCAGCGCTCTATTTCGTAGGAGGGTTGGCACTGAAGCTTTCTTT. As protein: CASSALFRRRVGTEAFF. Full variable domain (missing parts from reference TRBV7-9 and TRBJ1-1): DTGVSQNPRHKITKRGQNVTFRCDPISEHNRLYWYRQTLGQGPEFLTYFQNEAQLEKSRLLSDRFSAERPKGSFSTLEIQRTEQGDSAMYLCASSALFRRRVGTEAFFGQGTRLTVV.

The chain has TRBV9 and TRBJ1-3; no definite D call. Trimming cost V 3 bases and J 4 bases, with 5 bases left between them. Germline V CDR1 and CDR2: SGDLS, YYNGEE. The CDR3 loop spans 12 amino acids. The CDR3 nucleotides read TGTGCCAGCAGCGCTTCGGGAAACACCATATATTTT. As protein: CASSASGNTIYF.

This chain joins TRBV3-1 (or the pseudogene TRBV3-2) and TRBJ2-2; 7 nucleotides line up with TRBD1. The V gene end was trimmed by 7 bases and the J gene end by 6 bases; junction bases not matched to a gene: 8. CDR3 length equals 14 residues. Germline V CDR1 and CDR2: LGHDT, YNNKEL (reference sequence). In DNA form, the CDR3 reads TGTGCCAGCACCCTGACAGGGCTGCCCGGGGAGCTGTTTTTT. Protein product: CASTLTGLPGELFF.

The chain couples TRBV5-1 to TRBJ2-1, with 7 bases identical to TRBD1. J lost 5 bases, V lost 2 bases, and 7 bases had no gene match. CDR1 and CDR2 from the germline V gene are SGHRS and YFSETQ. The CDR3 length is 15 residues. The CDR3 DNA follows: TGCGCCAGCAGCTTTACAACCGGGACAGACAATGAGCAGTTCTTC. This encodes CASSFTTGTDNEQFF.

The table lists this clone with a few counts. The rearrangement links TRBV10-1 to TRBJ1-6; D is ambiguous. The CDR3 is 16 amino acids. Germline values: CDR1 WNHNN, CDR2 SYGVQD (reference sequence). The ends were cut back, 3 bases at V and 0 bases at J, with 9 bases in the middle. DNA for the CDR3: TGCGCCAGCAGTGACACCCCGAGCTCCTATAATTCACCCCTCCACTTT. It encodes CASSDTPSSYNSPLHF.

This chain connects TRBV2 to TRBJ1-6; TRBD1 is a possible D gene (6 bases). Germline V CDR1 and CDR2: SNHLY, FYNNEI. The CDR3 is 17 residues long. Trimming removed 6 bases from V and 7 bases from J, with 22 bases in between. Written as DNA, the CDR3 is TGTGCCAGCAGCCTCCCCCGGGGGGGGGCAGGGAATTCACCCCTCCACTTT. It encodes CASSLPRGGAGNSPLHF.

The chain employs TRBV6-5 and TRBJ1-5; TRBD1 aligns across 11 bases. CDR3 length: 15 amino acids. After removal of 6 bases from V and 6 bases from J, the junction contained 7 bases not matched to a gene. The germline V gene has CDR1 MNHEY and CDR2 SVGAGI. CDR3 bases: TGTGCCAGCAGCGAGGGACAGGGGGTAGGTCAGCCCCAGCATTTT. Its protein is CASSEGQGVGQPQHF.

This chain uses TRBV28 with TRBJ1-1; 8 bases map to TRBD1. This CDR3 has 16 amino acids. Germline lookup yields CDR1 MDHEN and CDR2 SYDVKM. V lost 3 bases, J lost 6 bases, and 12 bases stayed unmatched. DNA of the CDR3: TGTGCCAGCAGTTTGTTAACCCAGGGGGCGTCGGCTGAAGCTTTCTTT. Its translation: CASSLLTQGASAEAFF.

This rearrangement joins TRBV5-1 to TRBJ2-3; the match to TRBD2 covers 13 bases. CDR3 length equals 17 residues. Germline values: CDR1 SGHRS, CDR2 YFSETQ. The junction had 9 bases not matched to a gene; V was cut back by 4 bases and J by 4 bases. For the CDR3, the DNA is TGCGCCAGCAGCCGGACTAGCGGGGGAAAAGGGGCAGATACGCAGTATTTT. As protein: CASSRTSGGKGADTQYF.